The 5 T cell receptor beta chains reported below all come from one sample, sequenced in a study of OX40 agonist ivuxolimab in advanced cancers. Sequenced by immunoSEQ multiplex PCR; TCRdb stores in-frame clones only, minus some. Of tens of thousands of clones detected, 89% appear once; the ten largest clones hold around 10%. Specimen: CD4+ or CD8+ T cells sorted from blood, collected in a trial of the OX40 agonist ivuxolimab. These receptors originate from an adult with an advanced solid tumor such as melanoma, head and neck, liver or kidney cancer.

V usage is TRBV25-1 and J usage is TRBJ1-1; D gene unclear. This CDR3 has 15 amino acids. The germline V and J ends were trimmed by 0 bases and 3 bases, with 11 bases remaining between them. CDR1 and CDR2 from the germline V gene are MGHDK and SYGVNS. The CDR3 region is CASSEYHVGDTEAFF. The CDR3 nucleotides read TGTGCCAGCAGTGAATACCACGTTGGGGACACTGAAGCTTTCTTT.

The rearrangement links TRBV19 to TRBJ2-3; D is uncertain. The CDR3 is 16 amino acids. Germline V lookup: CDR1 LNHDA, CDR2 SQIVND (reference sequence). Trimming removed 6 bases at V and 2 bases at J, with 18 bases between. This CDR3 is CASRRFSLGDTDTQYF. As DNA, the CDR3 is TGTGCCAGTAGGAGGTTTTCTTTAGGAGACACAGATACGCAGTATTTT.

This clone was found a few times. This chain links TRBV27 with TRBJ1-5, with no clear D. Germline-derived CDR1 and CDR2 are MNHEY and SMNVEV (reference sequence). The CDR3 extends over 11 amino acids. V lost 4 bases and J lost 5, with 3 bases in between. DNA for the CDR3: TGTGCCAGCAGTTCGGATCAGCCCCAGCATTTT. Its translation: CASSSDQPQHF.

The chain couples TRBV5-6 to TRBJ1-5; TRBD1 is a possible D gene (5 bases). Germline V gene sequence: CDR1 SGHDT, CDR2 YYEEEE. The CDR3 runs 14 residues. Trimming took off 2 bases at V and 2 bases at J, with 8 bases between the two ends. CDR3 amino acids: CASSFRDGNQPQHF. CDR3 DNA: TGTGCCAGCAGCTTCAGGGACGGCAATCAGCCCCAGCATTTT.

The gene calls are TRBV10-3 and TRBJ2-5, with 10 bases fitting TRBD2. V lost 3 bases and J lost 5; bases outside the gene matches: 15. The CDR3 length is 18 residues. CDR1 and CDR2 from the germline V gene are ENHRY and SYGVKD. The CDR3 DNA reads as TGTGCCATCAGTGATGGGCTAGCGGGGGCTCCGGGTGGGGAGACCCAGTACTTC. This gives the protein CAISDGLAGAPGGETQYF.